Shown below are 2 T cell receptor beta chains from a single sample sequenced in a study of blood T cells in healthy people across ages. A second PCR, run for about 7 to 11 cycles, used a sample-barcoded 5' primer plus a J-beta primer mix. From the 5' RACE reads, TCRdb called clonotypes with MiXCR, one entry per CDR3 protein. This sample has about 680,000 distinct CDR3 sequences, with around 48% found just once. The specimen was blood. These receptors all come from a woman in her sixties or seventies in good health.

Only a few counts were recorded for this clonotype. The chain combines TRBV20-1 with TRBJ2-3, with D possibly matching TRBD2 (6 bases). V was clipped by 6 bases and J by 2 bases, with 18 bases between them. The CDR3 is made up of 15 amino acids. Per germline, CDR1 DFQATT and CDR2 SNEGSKA (reference sequence). CDR3 amino acids: CSAADSGRLTDTQYF. In DNA form, the CDR3 reads TGCAGTGCGGCTGATAGCGGCCGTCTCACAGATACGCAGTATTTT.

This clonotype appeared many times. Here the CDR3 reads CSVVADRTYEQYF. Here the CDR3 DNA reads TGCAGCGTTGTTGCGGACCGTACCTACGAGCAGTACTTC. This chain connects TRBV29-1 to TRBJ2-7, with D unresolved. CDR1 and CDR2 from the germline V gene are SQVTM and ANQGSEA. This CDR3 is 13 amino acids long. V was pared by 4 bases and J by 2 bases, with 12 bases between.